The 19 T cell receptor beta chains reported below all come from one sample, sequenced in a study of siplizumab effects on memory and regulatory T cells. Repertoires were generated with immunoSEQ multiplex PCR, while TCRdb's copy carries only in-frame clones and drops some. Here the sample spans 100,000 or so clones, 92% being singletons. Sequenced sample: Tregs sorted from blood. These receptors were obtained from a human donor in good health.

V and J are TRBV10-3 and TRBJ1-2, with TRBD1 as a possible D gene (5 bases). Germline assignment: CDR1 ENHRY and CDR2 SYGVKD. This CDR3 comprises 12 residues. V gave up 3 bases and J gave up 5 bases, with 7 bases separating them. Written as DNA, the CDR3 is TGTGCCATCAGTGACAGGGAGTATGGCTACACCTTC. Encoded protein: CAISDREYGYTF.

The chain has TRBV19 and TRBJ2-2; D is perhaps TRBD1 or TRBD2 (5 bases each). Germline assignment: CDR1 LNHDA and CDR2 SQIVND (reference sequence). Deletions cut 6 bases from V and 0 bases from J, with 8 bases between. CDR3 length: 14 amino acids. The CDR3: CASSGTTNTGELFF. The CDR3 region has the DNA TGTGCCAGTAGCGGGACGACGAACACCGGGGAGCTGTTTTTT.

The V and J genes are TRBV6-5 and TRBJ2-5; D gene uncertain. CDR1 MNHEY and CDR2 SVGAGI come from the germline V gene. With 0 bases removed from V and 2 bases from J, the gap between germline ends came to 10 bases. This CDR3 region has 15 residues. CDR3 DNA: TGTGCCAGCAGTTACTCGATGGCAGAGCAAGAGACCCAGTACTTC. Protein sequence: CASSYSMAEQETQYF.

The V gene is TRBV19, the J gene TRBJ2-1; D is possibly TRBD2 (6 bases). Looked up from germline, CDR1 is LNHDA and CDR2 is SQIVND (reference sequence). The V gene lost 3 bases and the J gene lost 0 bases, with 12 bases spanning the gap. The CDR3 covers 16 residues. The CDR3 DNA sequence: TGTGCCAGTAGTATTCGCGGGACTCTCTCCTACAATGAGCAGTTCTTC. It codes for CASSIRGTLSYNEQFF.

The chain is built from TRBV7-2 and TRBJ2-5, with 13 bases matching TRBD2. There are 16 residues in the CDR3. Germline V gives CDR1 SGHTA, CDR2 FQGNSA. V dropped 5 bases and J dropped 5; count of bases not matched to a gene: 8. The CDR3, as DNA: TGTGCCAGCAGCCCCGGACTAGCGGGAGATCTGGAGACCCAGTACTTC. It yields the protein CASSPGLAGDLETQYF.

The gene calls are TRBV28 and TRBJ2-1; D not resolved. Germline loops: CDR1 MDHEN, CDR2 SYDVKM. The CDR3 length is 15 residues. V lost 3 bases and J 0 bases, leaving 9 bases between the germline ends. CDR3 in amino acids: CASSFPYGSYNEQFF. In nucleotides, the CDR3 is TGTGCCAGCAGTTTCCCCTACGGCTCCTACAATGAGCAGTTCTTC.

This clone has only a few counts. This rearrangement joins TRBV4-1 to TRBJ1-5, with a weak D call TRBD1 (6 bases). Germline V CDR1 and CDR2: MGHRA, YSYEKL. The CDR3 loop spans 16 amino acids. Trimming pared 0 bases from V and 3 bases from J, leaving 12 bases between. DNA for the CDR3: TGCGCCAGCAGCCAAGAGTGGAACAGGGACAATCAGCCCCAGCATTTT. It specifies CASSQEWNRDNQPQHF.

This rearrangement joins TRBV10-1 to TRBJ1-1; D is unclear. Germline V gives CDR1 WNHNN, CDR2 SYGVQD (reference sequence). Trimming took 4 bases from V and 2 from J, leaving 11 bases between them. This CDR3 has 14 residues. This chain's CDR3 is CASSGGAGNTEAFF. The DNA of the CDR3 is TGCGCCAGCAGTGGCGGCGCCGGTAACACTGAAGCTTTCTTT.

V gene TRBV5-6 combines with J gene TRBJ2-3, with D hard to call. CDR1 and CDR2 (germline): SGHDT, YYEEEE. The CDR3 contains 11 residues. V dropped 4 bases and J dropped 7 bases, with 7 bases sitting between them. For the CDR3, the DNA is TGTGCCAGCAGCCTGGGTAATACGCAGTATTTT. Amino acid sequence: CASSLGNTQYF.

This sequence joins TRBV28 and TRBJ2-7; TRBD2 agrees at 8 bases. This CDR3 contains 14 residues. Germline V lookup: CDR1 MDHEN, CDR2 SYDVKM. V lost 4 bases to trimming and J lost 4 bases; unmatched junction nucleotides: 6. Here the CDR3 reads CASSSGGVGYEQYF. In nucleotides, the CDR3 is TGTGCCAGCAGTTCGGGGGGGGTAGGATACGAGCAGTACTTC.

The chain employs TRBV5-1 and TRBJ1-2; a weak D match, TRBD1 (5 bases). The CDR3 length is 15 residues. In germline, CDR1 is SGHRS, CDR2 YFSETQ. V was shortened by 0 bases and J by 4 bases, with 13 bases between the two germline ends. CDR3 sequence (DNA): TGCGCCAGCAGCTTGGATGGCCCGGGGGTCTATGGCTACACCTTC. This translates into CASSLDGPGVYGYTF.

The chain combines TRBV29-1 with TRBJ2-7, with 9 positions matching TRBD2. CDR1 is SQVTM, CDR2 ANQGSEA, per germline. The CDR3 contains 12 residues. With V trimmed by 5 bases and J by 4 bases, 3 bases remained unmatched. The CDR3 DNA follows: TGCAGCGTTATAGCGGGAGAATACGAGCAGTACTTC. Amino acids: CSVIAGEYEQYF.

The gene calls are TRBV2 and TRBJ1-6; D perhaps matches TRBD1 (5 bases). Germline CDR1 reads SNHLY; CDR2 reads FYNNEI. Deletions cut 8 bases from V and 6 bases from J, with 14 bases between. CDR3 length: 14 amino acids. The CDR3 nucleotides are TGTGCCAGCCAGGGCCAGGTCGCTAATTCACCCCTCCACTTT. This sequence encodes CASQGQVANSPLHF.

The CDR3 DNA sequence: TGTGCCAGCAGTTTTCCCGGGGAAGGCTACACCTTC. It encodes CASSFPGEGYTF. The chain employs TRBV28 and TRBJ1-2; D unresolved. V lost 3 bases and J lost 8, with 10 bases in between. Germline V gene lookup returns CDR1 MDHEN and CDR2 SYDVKM. The CDR3 has 12 amino acids.

The chain links TRBV15 to TRBJ2-2; D is possibly TRBD2 (6 bases). The V gene's germline CDR1 is LNHNV and CDR2 YYDKDF (reference sequence). The V gene lost 3 bases and the J gene lost 3 bases, with 20 bases spanning the gap. The CDR3 has 18 residues. The CDR3 here is CATSSRRGAGNHTGELFF. DNA for the CDR3: TGTGCCACCAGCAGCCGTAGAGGTGCGGGAAACCACACCGGGGAGCTGTTTTTT.

The chain uses TRBV9 and TRBJ2-3, with TRBD2 matching 8 bases. CDR1 SGDLS and CDR2 YYNGEE come from the germline V gene. The CDR3 totals 15 residues. After removal of 0 bases from V and 8 bases from J, the junction contained 8 bases not matched to a gene. The CDR3 nucleotides read TGTGCCAGCAGCGTAGAGGGTATGGGACTAGGTACGCAGTATTTT. Translating gives CASSVEGMGLGTQYF. The full variable domain, rest sourced from reference TRBV9 and TRBJ2-3, is DSGVTQTPKHLITATGQRVTLRCSPRSGDLSVYWYQQSLDQGLQFLIQYYNGEERAKGNILERFSAQQFPDLHSELNLSSLELGDSALYFCASSVEGMGLGTQYFGPGTRLTVL.

Details on this clone: Other DNA sequences within the sample encode an identical CDR3. V gene TRBV7-2 combines with J gene TRBJ2-3; 14 bases are shared with TRBD2. The CDR3 contains 15 residues. In germline, CDR1 is SGHTA, CDR2 FQGNSA. J lost 4 bases, V lost 3 bases, and 0 bases had no gene match. CDR3: CASSLGLAGADTQYF. As DNA, the CDR3 is TGTGCCAGCAGCTTGGGACTAGCGGGAGCAGATACGCAGTATTTT.

The genes are TRBV5-1 and TRBJ2-3; either TRBD1 or TRBD2 may supply D (5 bases each). This CDR3 spans 12 amino acids. Trimming took 6 bases from V and 10 from J, leaving 15 bases between them. Per the germline V gene, CDR1 is SGHRS and CDR2 is YFSETQ. The DNA for the CDR3 is TGCGCCAGCAATGGGGACGCATGGGCGCAGTATTTT. It yields the protein CASNGDAWAQYF. The entire variable domain, with the rest obtained from reference TRBV5-1 and TRBJ2-3, is as follows: KAGVTQTPRYLIKTRGQQVTLSCSPISGHRSVSWYQQTPGQGLQFLFEYFSETQRNKGNFPGRFSGRQFSNSRSEMNVSTLELGDSALYLCASNGDAWAQYFGPGTRLTVL.

V usage is TRBV5-1 and J usage is TRBJ2-5; the match to TRBD1 covers 8 bases. This CDR3 has 13 residues. The V gene end was trimmed by 8 bases and the J gene end by 5 bases; junction bases not matched to a gene: 8. Germline loops: CDR1 SGHRS, CDR2 YFSETQ. CDR3 sequence (DNA): TGCGCCAGTTCCCAGGGGGCGCGGGAGACCCAGTACTTC. Protein: CASSQGARETQYF.